The clone carrying this T cell receptor beta chain was recorded many times. Time point here: patch test 2, 6 weeks after DPC sensitization. Treatment in this sample: therapeutic diphenylcyclopropenone sensitization with weekly scalp DPC. The starting material, unfractionated whole blood, was used for total RNA extraction. One entry per CDR3 protein, called by TCRdb with MiXCR from the RACE reads. The sample lists 75,000 to 90,000 distinct CDR3 sequences, 10% seen once, with about 5% in the top ten. The CDR3 is made up of 13 amino acids. The V end lost 7 bases, the J end lost 4 bases, and 11 bases lay between the germline ends. This sample was taken from a study of human T cells and chemical hapten exposure. The overall study: TCR yields per sample varied, mainly owing to small pooled library volume differences.

The sample consisted of whole blood, taken in connection with sensitization to the hapten diphenylcyclopropenone (DPC). This clonotype was obtained from a woman in her fifties or sixties with alopecia areata. Some clones in this sample may be carry-over from other donors' samples. The rearrangement uses TRBV12-3 or TRBV12-4 and TRBJ1-5; D not certain. In nucleotides, the CDR3 is TGTGCCAGCAACGAAAACCAAAATCAGCCCCAGCATTTT. As protein: CASNENQNQPQHF.